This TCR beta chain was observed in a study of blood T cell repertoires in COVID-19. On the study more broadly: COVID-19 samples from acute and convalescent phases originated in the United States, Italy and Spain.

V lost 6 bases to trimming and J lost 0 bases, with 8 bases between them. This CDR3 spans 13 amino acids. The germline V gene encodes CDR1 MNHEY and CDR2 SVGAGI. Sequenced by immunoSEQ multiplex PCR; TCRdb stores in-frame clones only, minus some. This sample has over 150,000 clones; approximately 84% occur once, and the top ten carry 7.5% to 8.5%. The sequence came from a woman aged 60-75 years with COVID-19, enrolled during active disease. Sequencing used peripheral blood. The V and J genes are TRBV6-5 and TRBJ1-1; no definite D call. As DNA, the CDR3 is TGTGCCAGCAGAATTAGTTTGAACACTGAAGCTTTCTTT. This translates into CASRISLNTEAFF.